This TCR beta chain was sequenced for a study of blood T cell repertoires in COVID-19. Here immunoSEQ multiplex PCR was the method, and the copy in TCRdb shows in-frame clones only, minus some. The sample contains fewer than 450,000 clones, roughly 88% of which appear only once. Germline CDR1 SGHNT, CDR2 YYREEE (reference sequence). This CDR3 is 15 amino acids long. Trimming cost V 2 bases and J 5 bases, with 17 bases left between them. Enrolled through a virtual design, the participants were between about 18 and 100 years of age and came from around 25 US areas. The chain couples TRBV5-4 to TRBJ2-7, with TRBD2 as a possible D gene (5 bases). The material sequenced was PBMCs or T cells enriched from blood (not recorded which). The sequence was obtained from a middle-aged woman with acute COVID-19. The CDR3, as DNA: TGTGCCAGCAGCTTAGGTATTAGCGAATGGGACGAGCAGTACTTC. Translated: CASSLGISEWDEQYF. Drawing the rest from reference TRBV5-4 and TRBJ2-7, the complete variable domain is ETGVTQSPTHLIKTRGQQVTLRCSSQSGHNTVSWYQQALGQGPQFIFQYYREEENGRGNFPPRFSGLQFPNYSSELNVNALELDDSALYLCASSLGISEWDEQYFGPGTRLTVT.